These T cell receptor beta chains were read from a single sample in a study of cytomegalovirus exposure and HLA in healthy donors. Using immunoSEQ multiplex PCR, the repertoire was profiled, and TCRdb retains in-frame clones only, with some absent. The sample includes roughly 120,000 clones, 55% to 75% of them seen just once. Sequencing input: PBMCs. The receptors derive from a man aged 25-45 years in good health and CMV-seropositive. CDR3s leave out the opening cysteine and the closing phenylalanine or tryptophan. Fields, in order: J gene, D gene, V gene, CDR3 protein. A D gene is named only where the DNA matches it firmly.

TRBJ2-3,TRBD1,TRBV28,ASSLRTGPDTQY
TRBJ1-4,TRBD1,TRBV19,ASSIRGLGNEKLF
NA,NA,TRBV7-6,ASSLFRDSYEQY
TRBJ2-7,TRBD1,TRBV27,ASSLDQTGYYEQY
TRBJ2-1,TRBD2,TRBV10-1,ASSEYGRGPYNEQF
TRBJ2-7,NA,TRBV2,ASTLRDINHEQY
TRBJ2-2,TRBD2,TRBV19,ASSRGLAGGELF
TRBJ2-7,TRBD2,TRBV19,ASSVFLAAPSYEQY
TRBJ2-2,TRBD1,TRBV29-1,SARTGNTGELF
TRBJ1-2,NA,TRBV10-2,ASSDIGAFRGYT
TRBJ1-1,NA,TRBV6-5,ASSYSEASTEAF
TRBJ2-3,TRBD1,TRBV5-6,ASSTTGSTDTQY
TRBJ2-2,TRBD2,TRBV27,ASRSPLRQAGGYTGELF
TRBJ2-4,NA,TRBV2,ASSEGRTAAKNIQY
TRBJ2-7,TRBD1,TRBV5-5,ASSPRPQGFGDYEQY
TRBJ2-5,TRBD1,TRBV18,ASSRGQIELETQY
TRBJ2-1,NA,TRBV29-1,SVVIAKNNEQF
TRBJ2-6,NA,TRBV28,ASSFLAGANVLT
TRBJ1-1,TRBD1,TRBV7-3,ASSTTGGPGTEAF
TRBJ2-3,TRBD2,TRBV6-4,ASSDGTSGTDTQY
TRBJ1-2,TRBD1,TRBV6-1,ASSDPGTGVEYGYT
TRBJ2-3,NA,TRBV9,ASSARGCERRTDTQY
TRBJ2-2,NA,TRBV2,ASTDTGELF
TRBJ2-3,TRBD1,TRBV5-1,ASSLGTGGPTSTDTQY
TRBJ2-7,TRBD2,TRBV5-5,ASTFPGGGYEQY
TRBJ1-2,NA,TRBV7-3,ASSLGGTGSSYGYT
TRBJ1-3,NA,TRBV28,ASSLIPQGYGNTIY
TRBJ1-5,NA,TRBV9,ASSRHGSNQPQH
TRBJ1-5,NA,TRBV28,ASRSLDQPQH
TRBJ2-5,NA,TRBV27,ASSLSAGDPQETQY
TRBJ2-7,TRBD1,TRBV28,ASHPGQGADYEQY
TRBJ2-3,TRBD2,TRBV10-3,ATGLGTDTQY
TRBJ1-2,NA,TRBV11-2,ASSLAAGNYGYT
TRBJ1-1,TRBD1,TRBV5-1,ASSSLGQGMNTEAF
TRBJ1-5,NA,TRBV5-4,ASSLSTNQPQH
TRBJ2-3,NA,TRBV27,ASSLRVRDTLQY
TRBJ2-2,NA,TRBV18,ASHGVWHTGELF
TRBJ1-2,NA,TRBV2,ASSVYGYT
TRBJ2-5,NA,TRBV5-1,ASSLGVRSEETQY
TRBJ2-3,NA,TRBV4-3,ASSQVGAGATDTQY
TRBJ2-5,TRBD2,TRBV27,ASRRTSGSGTQY
TRBJ2-2,TRBD2,TRBV7-9,ASTWGGSDTGELF
TRBJ2-1,TRBD2,TRBV5-1,ASSLGTSGTYQDEQF
TRBJ2-7,NA,TRBV2,ASSEWSRIGEQY
TRBJ1-5,NA,TRBV19,ASKQQVNQPQH
TRBJ2-3,TRBD2,TRBV14,ASSPRLAGPPNTDTQY
TRBJ2-1,TRBD2,TRBV28,ASSPSGPISDEQF